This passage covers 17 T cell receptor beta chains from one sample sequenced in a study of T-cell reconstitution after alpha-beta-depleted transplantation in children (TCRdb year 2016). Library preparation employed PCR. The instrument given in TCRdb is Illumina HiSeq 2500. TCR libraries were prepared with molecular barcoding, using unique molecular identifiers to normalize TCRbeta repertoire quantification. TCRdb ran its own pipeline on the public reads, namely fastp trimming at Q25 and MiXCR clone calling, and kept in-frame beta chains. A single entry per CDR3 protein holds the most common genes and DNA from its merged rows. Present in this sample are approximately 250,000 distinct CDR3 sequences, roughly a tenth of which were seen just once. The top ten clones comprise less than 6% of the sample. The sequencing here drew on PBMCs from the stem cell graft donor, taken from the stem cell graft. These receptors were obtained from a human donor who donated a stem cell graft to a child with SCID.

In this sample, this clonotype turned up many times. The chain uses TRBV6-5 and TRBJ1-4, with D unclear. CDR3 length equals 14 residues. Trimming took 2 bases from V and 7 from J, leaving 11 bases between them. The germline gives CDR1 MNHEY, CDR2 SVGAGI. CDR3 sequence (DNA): TGTGCCAGCAGTTACCCACCCAGGACTGAAAAACTGTTTTTT. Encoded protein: CASSYPPRTEKLFF.

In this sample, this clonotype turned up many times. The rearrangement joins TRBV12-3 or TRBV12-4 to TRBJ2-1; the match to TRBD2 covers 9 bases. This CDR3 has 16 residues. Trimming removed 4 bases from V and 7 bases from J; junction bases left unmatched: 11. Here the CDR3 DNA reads TGTGCCAGCAGTTCCCTCGTAGCGGGGGCGTCGAATGAGCAGTTCTTC. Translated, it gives CASSSLVAGASNEQFF.

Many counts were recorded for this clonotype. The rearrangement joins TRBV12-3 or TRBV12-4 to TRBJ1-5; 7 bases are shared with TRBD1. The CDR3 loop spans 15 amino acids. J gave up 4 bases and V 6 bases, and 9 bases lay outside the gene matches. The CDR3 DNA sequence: TGTGCCAGCAGGGCCCGGGACAGCGGAAATCAGCCCCAGCATTTT. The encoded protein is CASRARDSGNQPQHF.

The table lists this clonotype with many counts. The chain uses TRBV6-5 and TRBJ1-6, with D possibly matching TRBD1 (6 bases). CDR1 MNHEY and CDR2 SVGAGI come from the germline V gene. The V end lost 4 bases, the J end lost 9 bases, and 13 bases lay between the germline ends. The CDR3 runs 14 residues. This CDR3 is CASSSGAGGSPLHF. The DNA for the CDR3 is TGTGCCAGCAGTTCAGGGGCAGGAGGTTCACCCCTCCACTTT.

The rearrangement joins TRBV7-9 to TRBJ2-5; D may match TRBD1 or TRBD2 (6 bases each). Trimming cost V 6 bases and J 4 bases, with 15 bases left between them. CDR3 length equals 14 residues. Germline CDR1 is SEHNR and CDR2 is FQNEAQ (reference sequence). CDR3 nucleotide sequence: TGTGCCAGCAGTTTAACCAGGGGAGGAGAGACCCAGTACTTC. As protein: CASSLTRGGETQYF.

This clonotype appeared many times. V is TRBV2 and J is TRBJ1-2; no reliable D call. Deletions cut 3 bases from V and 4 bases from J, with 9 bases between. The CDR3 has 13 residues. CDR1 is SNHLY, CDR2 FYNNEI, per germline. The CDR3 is CASSDVAAYGYTF. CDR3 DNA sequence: TGTGCCAGCAGTGATGTGGCAGCCTATGGCTACACCTTC.

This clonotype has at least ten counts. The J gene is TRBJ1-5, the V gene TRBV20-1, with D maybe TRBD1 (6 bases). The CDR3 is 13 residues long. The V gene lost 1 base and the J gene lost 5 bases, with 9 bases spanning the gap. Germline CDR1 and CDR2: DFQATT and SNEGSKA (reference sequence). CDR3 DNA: TGCAGTGCTAGAGCGGACAGAGATCAGCCCCAGCATTTT. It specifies CSARADRDQPQHF.

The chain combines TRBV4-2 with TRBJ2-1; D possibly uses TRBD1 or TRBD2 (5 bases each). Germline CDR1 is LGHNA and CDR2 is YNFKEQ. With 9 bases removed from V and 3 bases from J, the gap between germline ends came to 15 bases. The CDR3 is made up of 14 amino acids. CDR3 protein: CARGPGLLYNEQFF. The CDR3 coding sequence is TGTGCCAGGGGCCCGGGGCTTCTCTACAATGAGCAGTTCTTC.

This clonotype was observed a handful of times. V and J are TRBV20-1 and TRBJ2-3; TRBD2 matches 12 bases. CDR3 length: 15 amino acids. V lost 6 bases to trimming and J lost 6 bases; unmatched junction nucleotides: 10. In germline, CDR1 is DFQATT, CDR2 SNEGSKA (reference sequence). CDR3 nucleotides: TGCAGTGCCCTATCGTCTAGCGGGGGGGTGGATACGCAGTATTTT. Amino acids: CSALSSSGGVDTQYF.

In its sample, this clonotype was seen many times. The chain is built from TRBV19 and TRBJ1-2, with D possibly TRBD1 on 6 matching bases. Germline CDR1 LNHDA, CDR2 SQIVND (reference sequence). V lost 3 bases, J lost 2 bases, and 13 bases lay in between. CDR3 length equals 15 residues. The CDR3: CASSMGRGGNYGYTF. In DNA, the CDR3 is TGTGCCAGTAGTATGGGCAGGGGAGGAAACTATGGCTACACCTTC.

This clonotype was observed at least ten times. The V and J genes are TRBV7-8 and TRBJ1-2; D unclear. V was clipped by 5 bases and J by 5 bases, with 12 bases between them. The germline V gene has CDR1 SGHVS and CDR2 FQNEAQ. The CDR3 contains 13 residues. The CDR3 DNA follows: TGTGCCAGCAGCCTTGACTCTCGGTATGGCTACACCTTC. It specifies CASSLDSRYGYTF.

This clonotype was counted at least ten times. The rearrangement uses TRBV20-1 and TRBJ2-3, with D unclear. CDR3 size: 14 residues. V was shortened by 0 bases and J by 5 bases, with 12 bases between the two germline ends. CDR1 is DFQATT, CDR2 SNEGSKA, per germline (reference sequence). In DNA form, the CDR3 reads TGCAGTGCTAGAGATCCTGCTGGGGAAGATACGCAGTATTTT. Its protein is CSARDPAGEDTQYF.

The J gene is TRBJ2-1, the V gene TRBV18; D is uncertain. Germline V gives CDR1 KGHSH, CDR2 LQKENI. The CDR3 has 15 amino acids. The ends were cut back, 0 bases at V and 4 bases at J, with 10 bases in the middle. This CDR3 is CASSPPGSQYNEQFF. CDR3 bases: TGTGCCAGCTCACCACCGGGGTCACAGTACAATGAGCAGTTCTTC.

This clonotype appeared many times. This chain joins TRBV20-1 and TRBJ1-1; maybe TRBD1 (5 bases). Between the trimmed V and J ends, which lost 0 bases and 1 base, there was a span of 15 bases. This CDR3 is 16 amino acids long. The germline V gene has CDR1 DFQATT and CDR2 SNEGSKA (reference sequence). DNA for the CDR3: TGCAGTGCTAGAGATGTTGGGGCAGGCAGGAACACTGAAGCTTTCTTT. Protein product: CSARDVGAGRNTEAFF.

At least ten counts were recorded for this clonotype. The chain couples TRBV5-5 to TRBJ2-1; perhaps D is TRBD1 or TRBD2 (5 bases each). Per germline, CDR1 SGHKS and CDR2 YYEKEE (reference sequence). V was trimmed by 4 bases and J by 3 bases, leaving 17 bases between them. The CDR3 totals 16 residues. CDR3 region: CASSLTGTENYNEQFF. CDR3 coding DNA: TGTGCCAGCAGCCTGACGGGGACCGAAAACTACAATGAGCAGTTCTTC.

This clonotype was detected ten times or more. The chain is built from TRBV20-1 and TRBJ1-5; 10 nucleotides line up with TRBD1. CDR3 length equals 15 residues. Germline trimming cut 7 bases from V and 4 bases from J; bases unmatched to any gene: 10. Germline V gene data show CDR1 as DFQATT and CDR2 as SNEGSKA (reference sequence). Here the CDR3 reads CSGFSGTGDNQPQHF. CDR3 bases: TGCAGTGGGTTCTCCGGGACAGGGGATAATCAGCCCCAGCATTTT.

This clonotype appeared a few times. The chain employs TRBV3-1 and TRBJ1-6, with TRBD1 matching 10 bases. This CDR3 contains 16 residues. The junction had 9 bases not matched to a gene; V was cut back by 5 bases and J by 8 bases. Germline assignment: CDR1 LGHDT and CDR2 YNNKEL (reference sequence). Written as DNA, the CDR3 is TGTGCCAGCAGCTCTGGGGGACAGGGGTTTTATTCACCCCTCCACTTT. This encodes CASSSGGQGFYSPLHF.